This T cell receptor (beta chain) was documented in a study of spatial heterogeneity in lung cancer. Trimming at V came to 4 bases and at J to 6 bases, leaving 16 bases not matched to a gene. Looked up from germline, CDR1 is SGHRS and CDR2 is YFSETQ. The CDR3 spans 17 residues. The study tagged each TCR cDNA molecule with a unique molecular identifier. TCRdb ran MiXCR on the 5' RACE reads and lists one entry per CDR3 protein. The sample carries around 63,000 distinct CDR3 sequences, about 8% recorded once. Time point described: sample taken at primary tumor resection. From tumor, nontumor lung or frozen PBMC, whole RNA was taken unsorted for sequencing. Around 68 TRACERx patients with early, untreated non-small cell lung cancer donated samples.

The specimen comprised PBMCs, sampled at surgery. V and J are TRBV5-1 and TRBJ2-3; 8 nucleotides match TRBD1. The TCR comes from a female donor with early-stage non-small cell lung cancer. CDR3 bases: TGCGCCAGCAGCCCCCGAGAAGACAGGGGCGCAAGGGATACGCAGTATTTT. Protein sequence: CASSPREDRGARDTQYF.